Ten or more counts support the clone carrying this T cell receptor beta chain. The target antigen is unknown. RNA transcripts yielded amplified TCR beta CDR3 regions. When the TCR CDR3 underwent first-round RT-PCR, the HTBI primer set was used. Via MiXCR, TCRdb re-called the multiplex PCR reads, giving one row per CDR3 protein. Of hundreds of thousands of distinct CDR3 sequences in the sample, approximately 18% were seen once. Germline CDR1 reads SNHLY; CDR2 reads FYNNEI. V was pared by 3 bases and J by 2 bases, with 13 bases between. This CDR3 has 15 residues. This specimen comes from a study of T cells in Graves' hyperthyroidism and ophthalmopathy. General study points: Blood also contained most expanded thyroid clonotypes above 0.001.

The sequencing input was blood. V gene TRBV2 combines with J gene TRBJ1-1; D is undetermined. The source of this sequence is a woman aged 45-60 years with Graves' hyperthyroidism that later progressed to Graves' ophthalmopathy. The CDR3 loop is CASSDIRTSNTEAFF. The CDR3 nucleotides are TGTGCCAGCAGTGATATCAGGACCTCTAACACTGAAGCTTTCTTT.